This TCR beta chain was found in a study of blood T cell repertoires in COVID-19. In this sample, this clone turned up a few times. The repertoire was sequenced with immunoSEQ multiplex PCR; TCRdb's copy has only in-frame clones and lacks some. The sample carries 67,000 or so clones, approximately 77% recorded once. There are 14 residues in the CDR3. V dropped 7 bases and J dropped 5; count of bases not matched to a gene: 6. In germline, CDR1 is MNHEY, CDR2 SMNVEV (reference sequence). The clonotype originates from a woman in her 70s with acute or convalescent COVID-19. This rearrangement joins TRBV27 to TRBJ2-2, with 8 bases identical to TRBD1. The sample consisted of peripheral blood. CDR3 sequence (DNA): TGTGCCAGCAATCAGGGGGCTCGGACCGGGGAGCTGTTTTTT. Translating gives CASNQGARTGELFF.